This T cell receptor beta chain derives from a study of spatial heterogeneity in lung cancer. Overall study context: Available follow-up PBMC samples, collected a median of roughly two years post-resection, were sequenced. Mean representation of each unique TCR and UMI combination in the raw reads exceeded 8.5 occurrences.

Time point in this sample: blood at routine non-recurrence follow-up after resection. Unsorted samples of tumor, nontumor lung or frozen PBMC had their whole RNA sequenced. TCRdb reanalysed the 5' RACE reads using MiXCR and keeps one entry per CDR3 protein. The sample lists under 75,000 distinct CDR3 sequences, around 8.9% occurring once. V was clipped by 1 base and J by 10 bases; unmatched bases: 5. The CDR3 sequence is 15 residues long. CDR1 SGHTA and CDR2 FQGNSA come from the germline V gene. This receptor was identified in a female donor with early-stage non-small cell lung cancer. Sequenced material: PBMCs, taken at follow-up. The chain employs TRBV7-2 and TRBJ2-1, with 12 positions matching TRBD2. CDR3 loop: CASSLVTSGSAEQFF. DNA for the CDR3: TGTGCCAGCAGCTTAGTGACTAGCGGGAGCGCCGAGCAGTTCTTC.